This is a list of T cell receptor beta chains from one sample in a study of human T cells and chemical hapten exposure. TCRdb itself ran the RACE reads through MiXCR, one entry per CDR3 protein. The table lists roughly 100,000 distinct CDR3 sequences, 8% to 10% of them singletons, with around 3.6% in the top ten. Here the sequenced sample was whole blood, taken in connection with sensitization to the hapten diphenylcyclopropenone (DPC). Source of these receptors: a woman in her thirties or forties with alopecia areata. Some clones in this sample may be carry-over from other donors' samples. The CDR3 runs from the conserved cysteine through the conserved F or W. A D gene is named only where the DNA matches it firmly. Clone size, where shown, is once, few, many, or a class for clones that have expanded.

TRBV11-2	NA	many	TRBJ1-4	TGTGCCAGCAGCTTAGTGTTCCATAATAATGAAAAACTGTTTTTT	CASSLVFHNNEKLFF
TRBV6-5	TRBD2	NA	TRBJ2-2	TGTGCCAGCAGACCCAGCGGGACCAGACCCGGGGAGCTGTTTTTT	CASRPSGTRPGELFF
TRBV7-8	NA	once	TRBJ1-2	TGTGCCAGCAGCTTGGATGGGGATGGCTATGGCTACACCTTC	CASSLDGDGYGYTF
TRBV28	NA	few	TRBJ1-4	TGTGCCAGCAGTTTAAGACAGGTGGGGGATAATGAAAAACTGTTTTTT	CASSLRQVGDNEKLFF
TRBV6-5	NA	few	TRBJ1-6	TGTGCCAGCAGTTACGTAAGCTATAATTCACCCCTCCACTTT	CASSYVSYNSPLHF
TRBV21-1	NA	NA	TRBJ2-7	TGTGCCAGCAGCACAAAGGGATCATACGAGCAGTACTTC	CASSTKGSYEQYF
TRBV4-3	NA	few	TRBJ2-7	TGCGCCAGCAGCCAAGATCGAGACATCCTAAACGAGCAGTACTTC	CASSQDRDILNEQYF
TRBV4-1	NA	NA	TRBJ2-7	TGCGCCACCCTAGACAGGTTCCAAACCTACGAGCAGTACTTC	CATLDRFQTYEQYF
TRBV14	NA	many	TRBJ1-2	TGTGCCAGCAGCCAAGGGCAGGCCTTATATGGCTACACCTTC	CASSQGQALYGYTF
TRBV20-1	NA	many	TRBJ1-5	TGCAGTGCTAGTCGTCCGGATAGCAATCAGCCCCAGCATTTT	CSASRPDSNQPQHF
TRBV20-1	NA	once	TRBJ1-5	TGCAGTGCTAGGTCCCCGCTCCTATATCAGCCCCAGCATTTT	CSARSPLLYQPQHF
TRBV29-1	NA	few	TRBJ1-3	TGCAGCGTTCTCTCTGGAAACACCATATATTTT	CSVLSGNTIYF
TRBV6-2/TRBV6-3	NA	NA	TRBJ1-5	TGTGCCAGCAGGCGCACAGGGCCCCAGGATCAGCCCCAGCATTTT	CASRRTGPQDQPQHF
TRBV20-1	NA	many	TRBJ2-7	TGCAGTGCTAGAGATATAGGGAGGCCATCGGGCTCCTACGAGCAGTACTTC	CSARDIGRPSGSYEQYF
TRBV29-1	NA	NA	TRBJ2-5	TGCAGCGTTGACTTCGCGGCAGGAGTTGGGACCCAGTACTTC	CSVDFAAGVGTQYF
TRBV12-3/TRBV12-4	TRBD2	few	TRBJ2-5	TGTGCCAGCAGTTTCTCGGGAGGGACCCAGTACTTC	CASSFSGGTQYF
TRBV14	NA	many	TRBJ2-7	TGTGCAACCGGGATGACTTCCTACGAGCAGTACTTC	CATGMTSYEQYF
TRBV12-3/TRBV12-4	NA	many	TRBJ2-3	TGTGCCAGCAGCCGCCGAGTCCTGGGGGGGCTTGGCGCAGATACGCAGTATTTT	CASSRRVLGGLGADTQYF
TRBV20-1	TRBD1	few	TRBJ1-4	TGCAGTGCACAGGGGAGAGATGAAAAACTGTTTTTT	CSAQGRDEKLFF
TRBV7-9	TRBD1	NA	TRBJ1-2	TGTGCCAGCAGCTCTGACAGGGTAAATAGCTACACCTTC	CASSSDRVNSYTF
TRBV12-3/TRBV12-4	NA	many	TRBJ2-7	TGTGCCAGCAGTTCATCGTATGCGGGCTACGAGCAGTACTTC	CASSSSYAGYEQYF
TRBV9	TRBD2	NA	TRBJ2-1	TGTGCCAGCAGCGTCCCCGGGACTAGCGGGGCCACTGAGCAGTTCTTC	CASSVPGTSGATEQFF
TRBV10-3	NA	few	TRBJ1-4	TGTGCCATTCCACCCTGGGGCGCGGGTGGCGGGAAGACAACAACTAATGAAAAACTGTTTTTT	CAIPPWGAGGGKTTTNEKLFF
TRBV20-1	NA	many	TRBJ1-4	TGCAGTGCTAGAGATCGAGGCCGAGGAAGTGAAAAACTGTTTTTT	CSARDRGRGSEKLFF
TRBV21-1	NA	many	TRBJ1-3	TGTGCCAGCACCAAATGGGTAGGGAACTCTGGAAACACCATATATTTT	CASTKWVGNSGNTIYF
TRBV3-1	NA	many	TRBJ2-7	TGTGCCACAACCCTCACAGGCTCCTACGAGCAGTACTTC	CATTLTGSYEQYF
TRBV20-1	NA	many	TRBJ1-2	TGCAGTGCTAGAGATCGGGGGACCGCGTATGGCTACACCTTC	CSARDRGTAYGYTF
TRBV5-1	NA	few	TRBJ1-4	TGCGCCAGCTGCCCCATGGGGGGCCGGGGTGAAAAACTGTTTTTT	CASCPMGGRGEKLFF
TRBV29-1	NA	many	TRBJ2-3	TGCAGCGTTGGCGACTGGTCACATACGCAGTATTTT	CSVGDWSHTQYF
TRBV5-1	NA	many	TRBJ2-7	TGCGCCAGCAGCTTGGACGGACAAGGATTCTACGAGCAGTACTTC	CASSLDGQGFYEQYF
TRBV28	TRBD1	many	TRBJ2-1	TGTGCCAGCAGACCTTCACCCGGGACAGGGGGCGGGGATGAGCAGTTCTTC	CASRPSPGTGGGDEQFF
TRBV2	TRBD1	few	TRBJ1-5	TGTGCCAGCAGACGACAGGGGGCTGGGAGCAATCAGCCCCAGCATTTT	CASRRQGAGSNQPQHF
TRBV20-1	NA	many	TRBJ1-5	TGCAGTGCTCTGAGCCCACAGGGTGCGAGGGTTAGCAATCAGCCCCAGCATTTT	CSALSPQGARVSNQPQHF
TRBV4-1	NA	many	TRBJ2-3	TGCGCCAGCAGCCAAGAGGCGACAGGCACAGATACGCAGTATTTT	CASSQEATGTDTQYF
TRBV6-1	NA	NA	TRBJ2-7	TGTGCCAGCAGTGAAGCCCAGGGGGGTCAGACCTACGAGCAGTACTTC	CASSEAQGGQTYEQYF
TRBV6-5	TRBD1	NA	TRBJ2-5	TGTGCCAGCAGTTACACTCCGGGACAGACTGACCAAGAGACCCAGTACTTC	CASSYTPGQTDQETQYF
TRBV7-9	NA	many	TRBJ1-1	TGTGCCAGCAGCTTAGATCCGGGGGTGGGGAACACTGAAGCTTTCTTT	CASSLDPGVGNTEAFF
TRBV7-9	TRBD1	few	TRBJ2-2	TGTGCCAGCAGCTCCCCGCCCGGGACAGGGCCACCCTCCAACACCGGGGAGCTGTTTTTT	CASSSPPGTGPPSNTGELFF
TRBV7-2	NA	many	TRBJ2-5	TGTGCCAGCAGCTTTCTCGGACAGCGAGAGACCCAGTACTTC	CASSFLGQRETQYF
TRBV12-3/TRBV12-4	NA	many	TRBJ1-5	TGTGCCAGCAGCCAAAGGACAGCTGCTAATCAGCCCCAGCATTTT	CASSQRTAANQPQHF
TRBV7-9	NA	few	TRBJ1-4	TGTGCCAGCAGCTTAGGAATCCTTGCAACTAATGAAAAACTGTTTTTT	CASSLGILATNEKLFF
TRBV12-3/TRBV12-4	NA	many	TRBJ1-5	TGTGCCAGCAGTTTAGGAGAGGGATTAAATCAGCCCCAGCATTTT	CASSLGEGLNQPQHF
TRBV6-2/TRBV6-3	NA	few	TRBJ2-2	TGTGCCAGCAGAGGGACCGCCTTCGGCGGGGAGCTGTTTTTT	CASRGTAFGGELFF
TRBV5-8	TRBD1	many	TRBJ1-2	TGTGCCAGCAGCCCAGGACAGGGAATATTCCTGGATGGCTACACCTTC	CASSPGQGIFLDGYTF
TRBV7-9	NA	NA	TRBJ2-5	TGTGCCAGCAGCCCGCCTAATAAAGAGACCCAGTACTTC	CASSPPNKETQYF
TRBV28	NA	many	TRBJ1-6	TGTGCCAGCAGTCGCCCGCAGGGAGAAAATTCACCCCTCCACTTT	CASSRPQGENSPLHF